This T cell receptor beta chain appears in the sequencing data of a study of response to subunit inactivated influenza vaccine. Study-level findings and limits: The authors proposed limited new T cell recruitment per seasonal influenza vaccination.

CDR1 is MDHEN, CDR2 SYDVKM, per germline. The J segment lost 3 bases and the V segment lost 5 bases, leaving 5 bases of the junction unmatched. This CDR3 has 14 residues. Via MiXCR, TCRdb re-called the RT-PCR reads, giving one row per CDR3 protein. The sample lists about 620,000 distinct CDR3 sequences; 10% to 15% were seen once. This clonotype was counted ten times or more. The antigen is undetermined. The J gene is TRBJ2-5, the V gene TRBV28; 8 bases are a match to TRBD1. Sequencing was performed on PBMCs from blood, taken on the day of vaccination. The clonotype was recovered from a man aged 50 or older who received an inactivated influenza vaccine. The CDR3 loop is CASSTRQGKETQYF. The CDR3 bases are TGTGCCAGCAGTACTCGACAGGGGAAAGAGACCCAGTACTTC.